The 18 T cell receptor gamma chains listed next were all sequenced from one sample in a study of γδ T cells in repeated Plasmodium falciparum infection. Bulk repertoires came from Vgamma9/Vdelta2+ or Vdelta2-negative gammadelta T cells flow-sorted from PBMC. TCRdb processed the multiplex PCR reads again with the CATT caller. The table includes approximately 25,000 gamma-chain clones, around 3% detected once. Sequenced: gamma-delta T cells from blood. Every receptor here comes from a pool of human donors (malaria-infected and uninfected, not separated).

In the case of this clone: The TCRdb record carries a much larger clone's protein, which differs from this DNA's translation at residue 4; a read error is the likely cause, and the protein listed here is the DNA translation. The rearrangement uses TRGV9 and TRGJ1 or TRGJ2. TCRdb carries no J gene annotation; the J gene was assigned here by matching the DNA with germline. The V gene's germline CDR1 is GITISATS and CDR2 ISYDGTV (reference sequence). This CDR3 contains 14 residues. CDR3 amino acids: CALREGPTYYKKLF. The DNA of the CDR3 is TGTGCCTTGAGGGAGGGACCTACTTATTATAAGAAACTCTTT.

On this clone itself: TCRdb's protein for this DNA is that of a much larger clone and differs from the translation at residue 11, likely a read error; the protein shown is the DNA translation. V gene TRGV2 combines with J gene TRGJ1 or TRGJ2. Assignment of the J gene here rests on matching the DNA to germline, because TCRdb gives none. The CDR3 runs to 14 residues. Germline V gives CDR1 EGSNGY, CDR2 YDSYNSKV. CDR3 sequence reads: CATWDGPVDYEKLF. As DNA, the CDR3 is TGTGCCACCTGGGACGGGCCTGTGGATTATGAGAAACTCTTT.

This clone was found many times. The protein held in TCRdb is that of a much larger clone and does not match this DNA's translation at residue 3, likely because of a read error; the protein shown is translated from the DNA. The V gene is TRGV4, the J gene TRGJ1 or TRGJ2. From germline, CDR1 is EGSTGY and CDR2 YDSYTSSV. This CDR3 has 12 residues. The CDR3 DNA reads as TGTGCCGCCTGGGCCCCTTATTATAAGAAACTCTTT. Its translation: CAAWAPYYKKLF.

Note on this clone: The protein held in TCRdb is that of a much larger clone and does not match this DNA's translation at residue 3, likely because of a read error; the protein shown is translated from the DNA. The chain recombines TRGV9 with TRGJ1 or TRGJ2. TCRdb supplies no J gene; here it was assigned by aligning the nucleotide sequence to germline. With V trimmed by 11 bases and J by 3 bases, 7 bases remained unmatched. Germline values: CDR1 GITISATS, CDR2 ISYDGTV (reference sequence). The CDR3 contains 11 residues. The CDR3 loop is CASGIYYKKLF. CDR3 DNA sequence: TGTGCCTCGGGTATTTATTATAAGAAACTCTTT.

A word on this clone: A far larger clone is a single base away, which makes a read error likely. Other DNA sequences in this specimen translate into the identical CDR3. The V gene call is TRGV9, and the J gene call is absent. There are 15 residues in the CDR3. Germline CDR1 is GITISATS and CDR2 is ISYDGTV (reference sequence). CDR3 sequence reads: CALWEVHGTYYKKLF. In nucleotides, the CDR3 is TGTGCCTTGTGGGAGGTGCATGGGACGTATTATAAGAAACTCTTC.

Points on this clone: TCRdb pairs this DNA with a much larger clone's protein that differs at residue 11, likely a read error; the protein shown was translated from the DNA. The rearrangement joins TRGV3 to TRGJ1 or TRGJ2. The J gene was not available in TCRdb and was assigned here by matching the DNA to germline segments. Per germline, CDR1 VTNTFY and CDR2 YDVSTARD (reference sequence). This CDR3 has 14 amino acids. The CDR3 region is CATWDSDWSYRKLF. The DNA for the CDR3 is TGTGCCACCTGGGACAGCGACTGGTCCTATAGGAAACTCTTT.

This clone turned up a few times. TCRdb shows a much larger clone's protein in place of this DNA's translation, and the two differ at residue 13, likely through a read error; the protein shown is translated from the DNA. The gene calls are TRGV9 and TRGJP. Germline assignment: CDR1 GITISATS and CDR2 ISYDGTV (reference sequence). The CDR3 covers 18 residues. CDR3 bases: TGTGCCTTGTGGGAGATCACAACAACGGAGTTGGGCAGAAAAATCAAGGTATTT. This codes for CALWEITTTELGRKIKVF.

As concerns this clone: TCRdb shows a much larger clone's protein in place of this DNA's translation, and the two differ at residue 5, likely through a read error; the protein shown is translated from the DNA. The chain recombines TRGV9 with TRGJP. Since TCRdb gives no J gene, matching the DNA to germline was used here to assign it. J lost 5 bases, V lost 5 bases, and 9 bases had no gene match. This CDR3 spans 17 amino acids. The V gene's germline CDR1 is GITISATS and CDR2 ISYDGTV (reference sequence). The CDR3 protein is CALWGAREELGKKIKVF. The CDR3 DNA reads TGTGCCTTGTGGGGCGCAAGAGAAGAGTTGGGCAAAAAAATCAAGGTATTT.

This clone has ten or more counts. The TCRdb protein, from a much larger clone, departs from this DNA's translation at residue 10, likely by read error; the protein shown derives from the DNA. The chain carries TRGV9 and TRGJ1 or TRGJ2. The CDR3 is 12 residues long. The V gene's germline CDR1 is GITISATS and CDR2 ISYDGTV (reference sequence). CDR3 protein: CALWEVSGKELF. CDR3 nucleotide sequence: TGTGCCTTGTGGGAGGTGTCGGGTAAGGAACTCTTT.

Only a few counts were recorded for this clone. The mismatch at residue 8 between this DNA's translation and the TCRdb protein of a much larger clone likely reflects a read error; the protein shown is translated from the DNA. The genes are TRGV2 and TRGJ1 or TRGJ2. Germline matching of the DNA provided the J gene here, since TCRdb leaves it blank. Germline trimming cut 2 bases from V and 6 bases from J; bases unmatched to any gene: 13. This CDR3 comprises 15 residues. Germline CDR1 EGSNGY, CDR2 YDSYNSKV. CDR3 protein: CATWDVEGGCYKKLF. DNA of the CDR3: TGTGCCACCTGGGACGTCGAGGGGGGTTGTTATAAGAAACTCTTT.

With regard to this clone: A far larger clone is off by one base, so a read error is likely. Additional DNA sequences in this sample encode the identical CDR3. This chain joins TRGV9 and TRGJ1 or TRGJ2. TCRdb gives no J gene; it was assigned here by matching the DNA to germline. Germline V gives CDR1 GITISATS, CDR2 ISYDGTV (reference sequence). This CDR3 has 14 residues. V lost 3 bases and J lost 4; bases outside the gene matches: 9. As DNA, the CDR3 is TGTGCCTTGTGGGAGCCCAGGGGATATTATAAGAAACTCTTT. Translating it yields CALWEPRGYYKKLF.

This clone was counted many times. This probably arose from a read error, given a far larger clone one base away. The sample contains more than one DNA sequence encoding this CDR3. The rearrangement links TRGV9 to TRGJ1 or TRGJ2. There are 18 residues in the CDR3. Per the germline V gene, CDR1 is GITISATS and CDR2 is ISYDGTV (reference sequence). The CDR3 nucleotides are TGCGCCTTGTGGGAGGTGCACTATGGACTAGGGAATTATTATAAGAAACTCTTT. As protein: CALWEVHYGLGNYYKKLF.

Of note for this clone: Translating this DNA gives a protein that differs at residue 13 from the TCRdb one, which belongs to a much larger clone; a read error is likely, and the protein shown is this translation. V is TRGV9 and J is TRGJP. No J gene was available from TCRdb, and it was assigned here by a germline match of the DNA. Germline loops: CDR1 GITISATS, CDR2 ISYDGTV (reference sequence). CDR3 length equals 17 residues. The CDR3 protein is CALWVLLQELGKRIKVF. CDR3 sequence (DNA): TGTGCCTTGTGGGTACTCCTCCAAGAGTTGGGCAAAAGAATCAAGGTATTT.

This clone was recorded a few times. It differs at one base from a far larger clone, so likely a read error. Other DNA variants within this sample encode the same CDR3. The J gene has no call, while the V gene is TRGV4. The CDR3 is made up of 15 amino acids. Germline V lookup: CDR1 EGSTGY, CDR2 YDSYTSSV. The CDR3 region is CATWDYAAGDYKKLF. The CDR3 DNA reads TGTGCCACCTGGGATTACGCCGCCGGGGATTATAAGAAACTCTTC.

This clone was detected many times. The DNA for the CDR3 is TGTGCCTTGTGGGCTCTCATAACCGGGTTGGGCAAAAAAATCAAGGTATTT. Residues: CALWALITGLGKKIKVF. The chain employs TRGV9 and TRGJP. V shed 5 bases, J shed 9 bases, and the junction held 13 bases outside the gene matches. Germline CDR1 reads GITISATS; CDR2 reads ISYDGTV (reference sequence). The length of the CDR3 is 17 residues.

Ten or more counts support this clone. A much larger clone is a single base away; this may be a read error. The same CDR3 is also encoded by other DNA sequences in this sample. This chain joins TRGV4 and TRGJ1 or TRGJ2. The J gene comes from matching the DNA to germline here; TCRdb lacks it. The germline V gene has CDR1 EGSTGY and CDR2 YDSYTSSV. The CDR3 is 13 residues long. The CDR3 DNA sequence: TGTGCTACCTGGGATCGTGATTATTATAAGAAACTCTTT. Amino acid sequence: CATWDRDYYKKLF.

This clone was detected many times. Since a much larger clone is just one base distant, this may be a read error. The same CDR3 can be traced to other DNA sequences in this sample. J is TRGJ1 or TRGJ2 and V is TRGV3. J was trimmed by 1 base and V by 4 bases; bases with no gene match: 13. Germline V gene data show CDR1 as VTNTFY and CDR2 as YDVSTARD (reference sequence). This CDR3 is built from 16 residues. The CDR3 bases are TGTGCCACCTGGGATAGGCGACAGGACAATTATTATAAGAAACTCTTT. Amino acids: CATWDRRQDNYYKKLF.

This clone was observed many times. This DNA's translation differs at residue 16 from TCRdb's protein, which comes from a much larger clone; a read error is likely, and the protein shown is translated from the DNA. This rearrangement joins TRGV9 to TRGJP. Germline values: CDR1 GITISATS, CDR2 ISYDGTV (reference sequence). The CDR3 is 18 residues long. CDR3 DNA: TGTGCCTTGTGGGAGGTGGGCTCTCAAGAGTTGGGCAAAAAAATCATGGTATTT. It is translated as CALWEVGSQELGKKIMVF.